A selection of T cell receptor beta chains follows, all from one sample in a study of T cells in Graves' hyperthyroidism and ophthalmopathy. Each CDR3 protein gets one entry after TCRdb re-called the multiplex PCR reads with MiXCR. The sample gives hundreds of thousands of distinct CDR3 sequences, about 14% of which show up once; around 9.6% is in the top ten. Sequenced: blood. The receptors were gathered from a woman between 18 and 29 years old with Graves' hyperthyroidism. Each CDR3 is given with its conserved first and last residue. The D gene is left open where the match is weak. Only part of the rows carry a size: once, few, many, or a class if the clone is expanded.

j_gene: TRBJ2-1; v_gene: TRBV24-1; d_gene: -; abundance: many; CDR3aa: CATSDLSGKYNEQFF; CDR3nt: TGTGCCACCAGTGATTTGTCGGGGAAATACAATGAGCAGTTCTTC
j_gene: TRBJ2-7; v_gene: TRBV11-2; d_gene: TRBD1; abundance: many; CDR3aa: CASSFGDRAYEQYF; CDR3nt: TGTGCCAGCAGCTTCGGGGACAGAGCCTACGAGCAGTACTTC
j_gene: TRBJ2-3; v_gene: TRBV7-2; d_gene: -; abundance: many; CDR3aa: CASSRHTDTQYF; CDR3nt: TGTGCCAGCAGCCGACACACAGATACGCAGTATTTT
j_gene: TRBJ1-2; v_gene: TRBV30; d_gene: TRBD1; abundance: few; CDR3aa: CAWKVAGGAGYGYTF; CDR3nt: TGTGCCTGGAAAGTAGCAGGGGGCGCGGGTTATGGCTACACCTTC
j_gene: TRBJ2-7; v_gene: TRBV4-1; d_gene: TRBD2; abundance: few; CDR3aa: CASSPRTSGGNEQYF; CDR3nt: TGCGCCAGCAGCCCTCGGACTAGCGGGGGTAACGAGCAGTACTTC
j_gene: TRBJ2-1; v_gene: TRBV20-1; d_gene: -; abundance: once; CDR3aa: CSASGSGNEQFF; CDR3nt: TGCAGTGCTAGCGGGAGTGGCAATGAGCAGTTCTTC
j_gene: TRBJ2-7; v_gene: TRBV18; d_gene: -; abundance: few; CDR3aa: CASSRAVGLSYEQYF; CDR3nt: TGTGCCAGCTCACGGGCCGTGGGCCTGTCCTACGAGCAGTACTTC
j_gene: TRBJ2-7; v_gene: TRBV30; d_gene: -; abundance: -; CDR3aa: CAWSGWPVAYEQYF; CDR3nt: TGTGCCTGGTCGGGATGGCCCGTGGCCTACGAGCAGTACTTC
j_gene: TRBJ2-1; v_gene: TRBV10-2; d_gene: -; abundance: few; CDR3aa: CASSDPGLLSYNEQFF; CDR3nt: TGCGCCAGCAGTGACCCAGGGCTTTTGTCCTACAATGAGCAGTTCTTC
j_gene: TRBJ2-7; v_gene: TRBV6-1; d_gene: TRBD1; abundance: many; CDR3aa: CASQTGVVYEQYF; CDR3nt: TGTGCCAGCCAGACAGGGGTCGTCTACGAGCAGTACTTC
j_gene: TRBJ2-3; v_gene: TRBV20-1; d_gene: TRBD2; abundance: many; CDR3aa: CSTGGEDWADTQYF; CDR3nt: TGCAGTACGGGGGGGGAGGACTGGGCGGATACGCAGTATTTT
j_gene: TRBJ2-3; v_gene: TRBV27; d_gene: TRBD2; abundance: many; CDR3aa: CASSHIAGFDTQYF; CDR3nt: TGTGCCAGCAGTCATATAGCGGGATTTGATACGCAGTATTTT
j_gene: TRBJ2-7; v_gene: TRBV18; d_gene: TRBD2; abundance: many; CDR3aa: CASSPLASGIVDEQYF; CDR3nt: TGTGCCAGCTCACCACTGGCTAGCGGGATAGTGGACGAGCAGTACTTC
j_gene: TRBJ2-7; v_gene: TRBV10-3; d_gene: TRBD1; abundance: -; CDR3aa: CAISEPSGTGNTYEQYF; CDR3nt: TGTGCCATCAGTGAGCCTTCAGGGACAGGGAACACCTACGAGCAGTACTTC
j_gene: TRBJ2-2; v_gene: TRBV12-3/TRBV12-4; d_gene: -; abundance: few; CDR3aa: CASSGDHVTGELFF; CDR3nt: TGTGCCAGCAGTGGGGACCACGTCACCGGGGAGCTGTTTTTT
j_gene: TRBJ2-2; v_gene: TRBV2; d_gene: -; abundance: many; CDR3aa: CASSDGTANTGELFF; CDR3nt: TGTGCCAGCAGTGACGGGACGGCCAACACCGGGGAGCTGTTTTTT
j_gene: TRBJ2-3; v_gene: TRBV19; d_gene: TRBD2; abundance: few; CDR3aa: CASSPRGRGLAAADTQYF; CDR3nt: TGTGCCAGTAGTCCGAGGGGCCGCGGACTAGCGGCAGCAGATACGCAGTATTTT
j_gene: TRBJ2-3; v_gene: TRBV20-1; d_gene: -; abundance: few; CDR3aa: CSARDWGGRTDTQYF; CDR3nt: TGCAGTGCTCGCGACTGGGGCGGGCGCACAGATACGCAGTATTTT
j_gene: TRBJ1-1; v_gene: TRBV4-2; d_gene: -; abundance: many; CDR3aa: CASMTANTEAFF; CDR3nt: TGTGCCAGCATGACAGCCAACACTGAAGCTTTCTTT
j_gene: TRBJ2-2; v_gene: TRBV9; d_gene: TRBD2; abundance: -; CDR3aa: CASSGGLAGTGAGELFF; CDR3nt: TGTGCCAGCAGCGGGGGACTAGCGGGAACGGGCGCCGGGGAGCTGTTTTTT
j_gene: TRBJ1-1; v_gene: TRBV20-1; d_gene: -; abundance: -; CDR3aa: CSAHQSLNAEAFF; CDR3nt: TGCAGTGCTCACCAGTCTCTGAACGCTGAAGCTTTCTTT
j_gene: TRBJ1-4; v_gene: TRBV19; d_gene: -; abundance: many; CDR3aa: CASSAPTGGVNEKLFF; CDR3nt: TGTGCCAGTAGTGCACCAACAGGCGGGGTAAATGAAAAACTGTTTTTT
j_gene: TRBJ1-3; v_gene: TRBV11-2; d_gene: -; abundance: -; CDR3aa: CASSLVVRPGSSGNTIYF; CDR3nt: TGTGCCAGCAGCTTAGTGGTTCGGCCGGGGAGCTCTGGAAACACCATATATTTT
j_gene: TRBJ1-5; v_gene: TRBV11-2; d_gene: -; abundance: -; CDR3aa: CASSLLKREYQPQHF; CDR3nt: TGTGCCAGCAGCTTATTAAAACGGGAGTACCAGCCCCAGCATTTT
j_gene: TRBJ1-2; v_gene: TRBV29-1; d_gene: -; abundance: few; CDR3aa: CSAGGLRLNTEYGYTF; CDR3nt: TGCAGCGCCGGGGGGCTCAGGTTAAACACCGAGTATGGCTACACCTTC
j_gene: TRBJ2-5; v_gene: TRBV2; d_gene: -; abundance: -; CDR3aa: CASSPRTAQETQYF; CDR3nt: TGTGCCAGCAGCCCCCGGACAGCACAAGAGACCCAGTACTTC
j_gene: TRBJ1-5; v_gene: TRBV6-1; d_gene: TRBD1; abundance: -; CDR3aa: CASSRNRGLDQPQHF; CDR3nt: TGTGCCAGCAGTCGCAACAGGGGGCTGGACCAGCCCCAGCATTTT
j_gene: TRBJ1-2; v_gene: TRBV30; d_gene: TRBD1; abundance: many; CDR3aa: CAWSVQGSYGYTF; CDR3nt: TGTGCCTGGAGTGTACAGGGGTCCTATGGCTACACCTTC
j_gene: TRBJ1-5; v_gene: TRBV19; d_gene: -; abundance: -; CDR3aa: CASTPARGLYSNQPQHF; CDR3nt: TGTGCCAGTACTCCTGCCCGTGGGCTTTATAGCAATCAGCCCCAGCATTTT
j_gene: TRBJ1-5; v_gene: TRBV30; d_gene: TRBD1; abundance: few; CDR3aa: CAWGQGRVLSHQPQHF; CDR3nt: TGTGCCTGGGGACAGGGCCGCGTCCTATCTCATCAGCCCCAGCATTTT
j_gene: TRBJ2-3; v_gene: TRBV18; d_gene: -; abundance: few; CDR3aa: CASSPSARLTDTQYF; CDR3nt: TGTGCCAGCTCACCCTCGGCTAGGCTAACAGATACGCAGTATTTT
j_gene: TRBJ2-1; v_gene: TRBV5-1; d_gene: -; abundance: many; CDR3aa: CASSLAWNEQFF; CDR3nt: TGCGCCAGCAGCTTGGCATGGAATGAGCAGTTCTTC
j_gene: TRBJ2-7; v_gene: TRBV7-9; d_gene: -; abundance: -; CDR3aa: CASGQTRQDPYEQYF; CDR3nt: TGTGCCAGCGGACAAACTCGACAGGACCCCTACGAGCAGTACTTC
j_gene: TRBJ1-4; v_gene: TRBV7-2; d_gene: -; abundance: few; CDR3aa: CASSPNYLNEKLFF; CDR3nt: TGTGCCAGCAGCCCCAATTACCTTAATGAAAAACTGTTTTTT
j_gene: TRBJ2-1; v_gene: TRBV6-2/TRBV6-3; d_gene: TRBD2; abundance: many; CDR3aa: CASSYSVLAGGPSSYNEQFF; CDR3nt: TGTGCCAGCAGTTACTCGGTACTAGCGGGAGGACCCAGCTCCTACAATGAGCAGTTCTTC
j_gene: TRBJ2-1; v_gene: TRBV12-3/TRBV12-4; d_gene: TRBD2; abundance: -; CDR3aa: CASSPLAGGSEQFF; CDR3nt: TGTGCCAGCAGTCCTTTAGCGGGAGGGAGTGAGCAGTTCTTC
j_gene: TRBJ1-5; v_gene: TRBV6-1; d_gene: -; abundance: -; CDR3aa: CASSEQDQPQHF; CDR3nt: TGTGCCAGCAGTGAGCAGGATCAGCCCCAGCATTTT
j_gene: TRBJ2-7; v_gene: TRBV7-9; d_gene: -; abundance: few; CDR3aa: CASSSPDAYEQYF; CDR3nt: TGTGCCAGCAGCTCCCCGGACGCCTACGAGCAGTACTTC
j_gene: TRBJ2-1; v_gene: TRBV6-5; d_gene: -; abundance: -; CDR3aa: CASSYSRLGLAPRAMNYNEQFF; CDR3nt: TGTGCCAGCAGTTACTCCCGCCTAGGGCTAGCACCGAGAGCCATGAATTACAATGAGCAGTTCTTC
j_gene: TRBJ2-5; v_gene: TRBV2; d_gene: -; abundance: many; CDR3aa: CASSGEQLREAQYF; CDR3nt: TGTGCCAGCAGTGGTGAACAGTTAAGAGAGGCCCAGTACTTC
j_gene: TRBJ1-5; v_gene: TRBV19; d_gene: -; abundance: -; CDR3aa: CASSIEDLPWPPNQPQHF; CDR3nt: TGTGCCAGTAGTATTGAGGACCTTCCGTGGCCCCCCAATCAGCCCCAGCATTTT